The 20 T cell receptor beta chains given below trace back to one sample, sequenced in a study of T cell responses to AZD1222 COVID-19 vaccine. Profiling relied on immunoSEQ multiplex PCR, and the TCRdb table lists in-frame clones only, not all of them. Among 130,000 or so clones listed, 93% were seen once. Specimen: peripheral blood, collected on day 0 of AZD1222 vaccination. Receptors were obtained from an adult in good health.

V gene TRBV21-1 combines with J gene TRBJ1-5; the table assigns TRBD1, which was not confirmed against the DNA. TRBV21-1 is tagged as a pseudogene. The CDR3 is 15 amino acids. The CDR3 sequence: CASNLDRFSNQPQHF. CDR3 DNA sequence: TGTGCCAGCAACCTAGACAGGTTTAGCAATCAGCCCCAGCATTTT.

This chain uses TRBV5-1 with TRBJ1-2; 8 nucleotides agree with TRBD1. This CDR3 is 13 amino acids long. J lost 8 bases, V lost 4 bases, and 7 bases had no gene match. Germline values: CDR1 SGHRS, CDR2 YFSETQ. The CDR3 region is CASSHDRGIGYTF. DNA of the CDR3: TGCGCCAGCAGCCACGACAGGGGTATAGGCTACACCTTC.

This sequence joins TRBV5-1 and TRBJ1-6; a weak D match, TRBD1 (5 bases). V lost 2 bases to trimming and J lost 6 bases, with 9 bases between them. CDR1 is SGHRS, CDR2 YFSETQ, per germline. The CDR3 is 14 residues long. DNA for the CDR3: TGCGCCAGCAGCTTAAGGGGTGGTAATTCACCCCTCCACTTT. Amino acids: CASSLRGGNSPLHF.

The rearrangement uses TRBV7-9 and TRBJ1-2, with D possibly matching TRBD1 (5 bases). Germline assignment: CDR1 SEHNR and CDR2 FQNEAQ (reference sequence). The CDR3 loop spans 15 amino acids. The V end lost 5 bases, the J end lost 8 bases, and 21 bases lay between the germline ends. The CDR3 region has the DNA TGTGCCAGCAGCCCACCCAAGACAGCGAGGCACGGCTACACCTTC. It specifies CASSPPKTARHGYTF.

V and J are TRBV5-6 and TRBJ2-2; 13 nucleotides align to TRBD2. CDR1 is SGHDT, CDR2 YYEEEE, per germline. V gave up 4 bases and J gave up 6 bases; unmatched junction bases: 3. The CDR3 consists of 15 residues. In DNA, the CDR3 is TGTGCCAGCAGCCCACTAGCGGGAGGGGCCGGGGAGCTGTTTTTT. Its translation is CASSPLAGGAGELFF.

V and J are TRBV3-1 (or the pseudogene TRBV3-2) and TRBJ2-7; no clear D. The CDR3 runs to 11 residues. CDR1 LGHDT and CDR2 YNNKEL come from the germline V gene (reference sequence). The V end was cut by 4 bases, the J end by 3 bases, with 4 bases between. The CDR3 loop is CASSRGYEQYF. DNA for the CDR3: TGTGCCAGCAGCCGCGGCTACGAGCAGTACTTC.

This clone has a single count. V gene TRBV9 combines with J gene TRBJ2-1; no reliable D call. V gave up 4 bases and J gave up 9 bases, with 11 bases separating them. Per the germline V gene, CDR1 is SGDLS and CDR2 is YYNGEE. The CDR3 covers 12 residues. DNA for the CDR3: TGTGCCAGCAGCCCCGACATGTTTGAGCAGTTCTTC. Protein product: CASSPDMFEQFF.

This clone has more than one count but fewer than ten. V usage is TRBV9 and J usage is TRBJ1-2; perhaps TRBD1 as D (6 bases). Germline loops: CDR1 SGDLS, CDR2 YYNGEE. Trimming took off 3 bases at V and 5 bases at J, with 11 bases between the two ends. The CDR3 is made up of 13 amino acids. CDR3: CASSGLQGYGYTF. CDR3 nucleotides: TGTGCCAGCAGCGGATTACAGGGTTATGGCTACACCTTC.

This chain uses TRBV9 with TRBJ2-6; D ambiguous. The CDR3 length is 16 residues. CDR1 is SGDLS and CDR2 is YYNGEE in the germline V gene. Trimming shortened V by 2 bases and J by 2 bases, and 11 bases separated the two germline ends. As DNA, the CDR3 is TGTGCCAGCAGCGTGGTTGGGGTTGCTGGGGCCAACGTCCTGACTTTC. Translated, it gives CASSVVGVAGANVLTF.

The chain joins TRBV5-1 to TRBJ1-1; D possibly corresponds to TRBD1 (5 bases). This CDR3 is 16 amino acids long. V was cut by 1 base and J by 1 base, with 14 bases left in between. Germline V lookup: CDR1 SGHRS, CDR2 YFSETQ. The CDR3 DNA sequence: TGCGCCAGCAGCTTGAACCTGGCGGGGACGAACACTGAAGCTTTCTTT. The encoded protein is CASSLNLAGTNTEAFF. Complete variable domain (other parts from reference TRBV5-1 and TRBJ1-1): KAGVTQTPRYLIKTRGQQVTLSCSPISGHRSVSWYQQTPGQGLQFLFEYFSETQRNKGNFPGRFSGRQFSNSRSEMNVSTLELGDSALYLCASSLNLAGTNTEAFFGQGTRLTVV.

Only a few counts were recorded for this clone. The V call is TRBV21-1, the J call TRBJ2-1; no DNA check was done on the table's D call, TRBD2. TRBV21-1 is recorded as a pseudogene. The CDR3 length is 18 residues. CDR3 residues: CASSKIGLAGGKDNEQFF. In nucleotides, the CDR3 is TGTGCCAGCAGCAAGATAGGGCTAGCGGGAGGGAAGGACAATGAGCAGTTCTTC.

The chain employs TRBV19 and TRBJ2-1, with 9 bases fitting TRBD1. This CDR3 has 15 amino acids. Germline trimming cut 7 bases from V and 3 bases from J; bases unmatched to any gene: 7. Germline CDR1 and CDR2: LNHDA and SQIVND (reference sequence). Here the CDR3 reads CASKLTGGFYNEQFF. Here the CDR3 DNA reads TGTGCCAGTAAACTGACAGGGGGTTTCTACAATGAGCAGTTCTTC.

The CDR3 loop reads CASSHGDTGNTIYF. For the CDR3, the DNA is TGCGCCAGCAGTCACGGGGACACTGGAAACACCATATATTTT. This rearrangement joins TRBV23-1 to TRBJ1-3; maybe TRBD1 (6 bases). TRBV23-1 is filed as an ORF, its function uncertain. The CDR3 totals 14 residues. Trimming cost V 3 bases and J 2 bases, with 8 bases left between them.

The rearrangement links TRBV6-5 to TRBJ2-2; either TRBD1 or TRBD2 may fit D (6 bases each). The V gene's germline CDR1 is MNHEY and CDR2 SVGAGI. The CDR3 spans 14 residues. With 11 bases removed from V and 0 bases from J, the gap between germline ends came to 13 bases. The CDR3 region has the DNA TGTGCCGGCCGGGGGCTAGCGAACACCGGGGAGCTGTTTTTT. It yields the protein CAGRGLANTGELFF.

This sequence joins TRBV4-2 and TRBJ1-1, with 9 bases identical to TRBD1. The V and J ends lost 1 base and 11 bases, in that order; junction bases with no gene match: 11. Per germline, CDR1 LGHNA and CDR2 YNFKEQ. The CDR3 extends over 15 amino acids. The CDR3, as DNA: TGTGCCAGCAGCCAAGGCCTACGTGGGACAGGGTATGCTTTCTTT. It translates to CASSQGLRGTGYAFF.

This clone was seen just once. V usage is TRBV9 and J usage is TRBJ2-7, with 7 bases matching TRBD2. The germline gives CDR1 SGDLS, CDR2 YYNGEE. V was pared by 4 bases and J by 3 bases, with 13 bases of the junction left unmatched. This CDR3 has 16 residues. The CDR3 sequence is CASSLGLLSSGYEQYF. The DNA for the CDR3 is TGTGCCAGCAGCCTAGGGTTGCTTTCTAGCGGCTACGAGCAGTACTTC.

Here the CDR3 reads CASSQGRSGELFF. For the CDR3, the DNA is TGTGCCAGCAGCCAGGGCAGATCCGGGGAGCTGTTTTTT. The V gene is TRBV3-1 (or the pseudogene TRBV3-2), the J gene TRBJ2-2; the D is unclear. Germline loops: CDR1 LGHDT, CDR2 YNNKEL (reference sequence). The CDR3 contains 13 residues. V was clipped by 3 bases and J by 6 bases, with 8 bases between them.

The chain links TRBV6-6 to TRBJ1-5; TRBD1 aligns across 9 bases. Germline lookup yields CDR1 MNHNY and CDR2 SVGAGI (reference sequence). The CDR3 spans 15 residues. V gave up 2 bases and J gave up 6 bases; unmatched junction bases: 5. In nucleotides, the CDR3 is TGTGCCAGCAGTTACCGGGACAGGGACGGTCAGCCCCAGCATTTT. Translated, it gives CASSYRDRDGQPQHF.

V and J are TRBV28 and TRBJ2-3; a possible D gene is TRBD2 (5 bases). V was shortened by 4 bases and J by 4 bases, with 18 bases between the two germline ends. Germline assignment: CDR1 MDHEN and CDR2 SYDVKM. CDR3 length equals 16 residues. CDR3 region: CASSSPATSFADTQYF. CDR3 DNA sequence: TGTGCCAGCAGTTCGCCCGCAACTAGTTTCGCAGATACGCAGTATTTT. The complete variable domain, with remaining parts taken from reference TRBV28 and TRBJ2-3, reads DVKVTQSSRYLVKRTGEKVFLECVQDMDHENMFWYRQDPGLGLRLIYFSYDVKMKEKGDIPEGYSVSREKKERFSLILESASTNQTSMYLCASSSPATSFADTQYFGPGTRLTVL.

The chain combines TRBV30 with TRBJ2-3; D is perhaps TRBD2 (5 bases). Between the trimmed V and J ends, which lost 2 bases and 3 bases, there was a span of 9 bases. Germline lookup yields CDR1 GTSNPN and CDR2 SVGIG (reference sequence). CDR3 length equals 13 residues. The CDR3 region has the DNA TGTGCCTGGAGTCCGGGCGGGACAGATACGCAGTATTTT. This translates into CAWSPGGTDTQYF.